This T cell receptor (beta chain) comes out of a study of T-cell reconstitution after alpha-beta-depleted transplantation in children. The authors prepared the TCRbeta library with unique molecular identifiers. TCRdb fed the PCR reads into MiXCR, producing one record per CDR3 protein. This repertoire shows about 300,000 distinct CDR3 sequences, roughly 8.2% found once; its top ten account for around 9.8%. In germline, CDR1 is SGHAT, CDR2 FQNNGV. CDR3 length: 12 amino acids. Trimming pared 6 bases from V and 8 bases from J, leaving 11 bases between. Study-level findings and limits: At one year after transplant, newly produced T cells mostly accounted for T-cell counts and diversity.

As to this clonotype: Its antigen is currently unknown.

Sequenced here: peripheral blood, sampled 360 days after TCRalphabeta/CD19-depleted stem cell transplant. V is TRBV11-2 and J is TRBJ2-1; D gene unclear. This clonotype originated in a female patient between 2 and 10 years old who had a stem cell transplant for Fanconi anemia, so the T cells may come from the graft donor. The DNA of the CDR3 is TGTGCCAGCAGATTGATACTCGATGAGCAGTTCTTC. This translates into CASRLILDEQFF.